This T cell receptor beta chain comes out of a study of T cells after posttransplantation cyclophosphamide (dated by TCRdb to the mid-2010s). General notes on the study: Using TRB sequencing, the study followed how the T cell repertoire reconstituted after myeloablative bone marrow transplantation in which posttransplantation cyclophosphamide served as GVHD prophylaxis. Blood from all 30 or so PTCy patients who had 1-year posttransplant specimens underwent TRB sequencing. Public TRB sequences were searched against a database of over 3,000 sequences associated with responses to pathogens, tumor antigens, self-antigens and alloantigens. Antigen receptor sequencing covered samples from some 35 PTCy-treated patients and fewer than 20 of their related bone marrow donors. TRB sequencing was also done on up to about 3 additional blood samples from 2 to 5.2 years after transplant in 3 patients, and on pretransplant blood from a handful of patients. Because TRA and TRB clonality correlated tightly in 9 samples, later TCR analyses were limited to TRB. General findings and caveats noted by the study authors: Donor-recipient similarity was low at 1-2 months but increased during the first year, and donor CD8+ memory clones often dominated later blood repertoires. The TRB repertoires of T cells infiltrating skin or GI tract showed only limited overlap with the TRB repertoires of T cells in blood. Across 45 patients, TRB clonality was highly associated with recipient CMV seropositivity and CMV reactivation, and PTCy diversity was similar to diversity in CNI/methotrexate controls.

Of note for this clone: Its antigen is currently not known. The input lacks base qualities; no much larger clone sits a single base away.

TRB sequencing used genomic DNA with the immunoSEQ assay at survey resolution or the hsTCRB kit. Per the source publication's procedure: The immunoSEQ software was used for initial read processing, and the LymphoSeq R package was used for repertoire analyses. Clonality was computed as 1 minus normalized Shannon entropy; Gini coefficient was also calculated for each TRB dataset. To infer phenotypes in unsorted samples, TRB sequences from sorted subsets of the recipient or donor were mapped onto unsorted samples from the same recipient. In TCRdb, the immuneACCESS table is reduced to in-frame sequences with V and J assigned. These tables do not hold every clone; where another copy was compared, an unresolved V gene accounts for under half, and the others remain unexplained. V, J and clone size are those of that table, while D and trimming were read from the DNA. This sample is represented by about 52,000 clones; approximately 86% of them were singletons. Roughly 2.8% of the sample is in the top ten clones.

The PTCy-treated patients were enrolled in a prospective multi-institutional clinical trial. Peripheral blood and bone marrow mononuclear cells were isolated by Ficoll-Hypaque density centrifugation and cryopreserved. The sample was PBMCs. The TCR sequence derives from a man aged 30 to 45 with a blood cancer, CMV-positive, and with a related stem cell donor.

The sequence in DNA is TGTGCCAGCAGTTCCCCGACAGGGCGGAATCAGCCCCAGCATTTT. Translation gives CASSSPTGRNQPQHF. The chain uses TRBV28 and TRBJ1-5; 7 middle bases align to TRBD1. V ends up 4 bases short and J 4 bases short, with an unmatched junction base count of 7. CDR1 and CDR2 are read off the germline V gene as MDHEN and SYDVKM. From its cysteine to its phenylalanine, the CDR3 spans 15 amino acids. The CDR3 DNA has 45 bases and is translated from base 1.